This TCR beta chain was documented in a study of OX40 agonist ivuxolimab in advanced cancers. This table comes from immunoSEQ multiplex PCR, and its TCRdb copy is limited to in-frame clones, with some not included. The repertoire holds roughly 80,000 clones, roughly 90% seen once, with less than 0.75% in the top ten. The sample holds one count of this clone. Antigen unknown. CDR3 length: 13 residues. Germline CDR1 SGHTA, CDR2 FQGNSA. V lost 1 base, J lost 6 bases, and 7 bases lay in between. General observations from the study: Among some nonresponders, normalized T-cell clonal expansion was also low.

The chain links TRBV7-2 to TRBJ2-1; D gene unclear. The source of this sequence is an adult with an advanced solid tumor such as melanoma, head and neck, liver or kidney cancer. The sample in question was CD4+ or CD8+ T cells sorted from blood, obtained in a trial of the OX40 agonist ivuxolimab. DNA for the CDR3: TGTGCCAGCAGCTTAGATTGGATCAATGAGCAGTTCTTC. It codes for CASSLDWINEQFF.